These 8 T cell receptor beta chains were sequenced from one sample in a study of cytotoxic CD8 clonotypes in ibrutinib-treated CLL. Produced via immunoSEQ multiplex PCR; TCRdb's table is partial and in-frame only. The table has about 130,000 clones, approximately 85% seen once. Sample: PBMCs, taken after 24 months of ibrutinib treatment. These receptors were obtained from a human donor with chronic lymphocytic leukemia.

V and J are TRBV2 and TRBJ1-1; TRBD1 matches at 7 bases. The CDR3 runs 15 residues. Losses at the gene ends were 7 bases for V and 3 bases for J; bases not matched to a gene: 11. Germline lookup yields CDR1 SNHLY and CDR2 FYNNEI. The CDR3 loop reads CASIPRTGWDTEAFF. CDR3 DNA: TGTGCCAGCATTCCGAGGACAGGATGGGACACTGAAGCTTTCTTT.

In DNA, the CDR3 is TGTGCCAGCAGACTATCGATCCCCAGGGAAACCGGGGAGCTGTTTTTT. Translating gives CASRLSIPRETGELFF. The rearrangement joins TRBV11-1 to TRBJ2-2; D is possibly TRBD1 (5 bases). The V end was cut by 6 bases, the J end by 5 bases, with 19 bases between. Germline-derived CDR1 and CDR2 are SGHAT and FQDESV (reference sequence). CDR3 length: 16 residues.

This clone was observed a few times. This chain connects TRBV5-4 to TRBJ1-3; D is uncertain. Germline V gene data show CDR1 as SGHNT and CDR2 as YYREEE (reference sequence). The CDR3 loop spans 13 amino acids. V lost 0 bases and J 4 bases, leaving 5 bases between the germline ends. The CDR3 DNA is TGTGCCAGCAGCTTGGGTCAGGGAAACACCATATATTTT. It is translated as CASSLGQGNTIYF.

This chain uses TRBV10-3 with TRBJ2-6; TRBD2 is a possible D gene (6 bases). Per the germline V gene, CDR1 is ENHRY and CDR2 is SYGVKD. V was shortened by 4 bases and J by 1 base, with 17 bases between the two germline ends. The CDR3 covers 18 residues. In DNA, the CDR3 is TGTGCCATCAGTGCCTCCCGCGGGATTTTTTCTGGGGCCAACGTCCTGACTTTC. The encoded protein is CAISASRGIFSGANVLTF.

The table lists this clone with a count of one. This chain joins TRBV7-9 and TRBJ2-5; tentatively, D is TRBD2 (5 bases). Germline CDR1 and CDR2: SEHNR and FQNEAQ (reference sequence). Trimming stripped 1 base from V and 4 bases from J, with 10 bases between. The CDR3 length is 14 residues. CDR3 bases: TGTGCCAGCAGCTTAGGCGGGCCCGGAGAGACCCAGTACTTC. This encodes CASSLGGPGETQYF. The full variable domain, rest sourced from reference TRBV7-9 and TRBJ2-5, is DTGVSQNPRHKITKRGQNVTFRCDPISEHNRLYWYRQTLGQGPEFLTYFQNEAQLEKSRLLSDRFSAERPKGSFSTLEIQRTEQGDSAMYLCASSLGGPGETQYFGPGTRLLVL.

The V call is TRBV28, the J call TRBJ2-7; the D is unclear. Trimming cost V 2 bases and J 4 bases, with 9 bases left between them. The germline V gene has CDR1 MDHEN and CDR2 SYDVKM. The CDR3 length is 13 residues. CDR3 sequence reads: CASSLTVPYEQYF. For the CDR3, the DNA is TGTGCCAGCAGTTTAACAGTACCTTACGAGCAGTACTTC.

V gene TRBV29-1 combines with J gene TRBJ2-7; D remains unclear. CDR1 SQVTM and CDR2 ANQGSEA come from the germline V gene. The CDR3 is 15 amino acids. The V and J ends lost 6 bases and 3 bases respectively, with 21 bases between them. The CDR3 spells CSVRRQEGLGYEQYF. CDR3 nucleotide sequence: TGCAGCGTCCGTAGGCAGGAAGGGTTAGGCTACGAGCAGTACTTC.

V usage is TRBV10-3 and J usage is TRBJ2-5, with TRBD1 as a possible D gene (6 bases). V lost 6 bases to trimming and J lost 1 base, with 12 bases between them. Germline CDR1 ENHRY, CDR2 SYGVKD. The CDR3 sequence is 14 residues long. The CDR3 protein is CAIRPTGTQETQYF. In DNA, the CDR3 is TGTGCCATCAGACCTACAGGGACCCAAGAGACCCAGTACTTC.